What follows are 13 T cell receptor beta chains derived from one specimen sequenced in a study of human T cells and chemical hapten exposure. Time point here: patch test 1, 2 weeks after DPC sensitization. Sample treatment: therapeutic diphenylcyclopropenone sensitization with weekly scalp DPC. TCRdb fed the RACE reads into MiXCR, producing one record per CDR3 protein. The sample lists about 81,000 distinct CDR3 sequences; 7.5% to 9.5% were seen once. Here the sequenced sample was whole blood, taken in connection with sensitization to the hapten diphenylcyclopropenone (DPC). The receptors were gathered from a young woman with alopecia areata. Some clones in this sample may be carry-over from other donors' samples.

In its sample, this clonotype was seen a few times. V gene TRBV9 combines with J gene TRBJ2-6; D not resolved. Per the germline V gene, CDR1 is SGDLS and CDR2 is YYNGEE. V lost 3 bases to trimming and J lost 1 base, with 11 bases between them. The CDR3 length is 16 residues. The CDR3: CASSGPQDSGANVLTF. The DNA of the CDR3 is TGTGCCAGCAGCGGTCCCCAGGATTCTGGGGCCAACGTCCTGACTTTC.

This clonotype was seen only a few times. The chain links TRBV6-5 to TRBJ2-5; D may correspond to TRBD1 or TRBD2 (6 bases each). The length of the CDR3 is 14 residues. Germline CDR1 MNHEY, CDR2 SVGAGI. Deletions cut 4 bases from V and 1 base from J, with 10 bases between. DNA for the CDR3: TGTGCCAGCAGTTTGTGGGGGGCCCAAGAGACCCAGTACTTC. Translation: CASSLWGAQETQYF.

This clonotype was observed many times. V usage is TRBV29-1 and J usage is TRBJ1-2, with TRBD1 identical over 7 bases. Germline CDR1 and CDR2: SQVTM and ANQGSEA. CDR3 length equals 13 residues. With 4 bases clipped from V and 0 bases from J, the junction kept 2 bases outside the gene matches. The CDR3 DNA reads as TGCAGCGTTGGACAGGGAGCTAACTATGGCTACACCTTC. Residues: CSVGQGANYGYTF.

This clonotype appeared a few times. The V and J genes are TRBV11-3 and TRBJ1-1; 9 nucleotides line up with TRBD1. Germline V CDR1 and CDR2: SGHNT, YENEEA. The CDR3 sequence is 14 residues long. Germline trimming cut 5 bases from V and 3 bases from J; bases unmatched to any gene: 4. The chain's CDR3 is CASSKTGGYTEAFF. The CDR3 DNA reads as TGTGCCAGCAGCAAAACAGGGGGCTACACTGAAGCTTTCTTT.

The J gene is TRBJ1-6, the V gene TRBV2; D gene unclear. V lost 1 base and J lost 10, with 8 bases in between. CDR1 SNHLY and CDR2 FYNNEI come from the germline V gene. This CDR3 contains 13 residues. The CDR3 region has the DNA TGTGCCAGCAGTGAAGGCCCCGGATCACCCCTCCACTTT. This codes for CASSEGPGSPLHF.

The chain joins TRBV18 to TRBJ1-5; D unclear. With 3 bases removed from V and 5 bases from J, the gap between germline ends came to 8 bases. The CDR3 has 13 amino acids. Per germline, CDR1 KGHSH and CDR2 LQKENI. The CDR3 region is CASSPYADQPQHF. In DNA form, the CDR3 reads TGTGCCAGCTCACCCTACGCGGATCAGCCCCAGCATTTT.

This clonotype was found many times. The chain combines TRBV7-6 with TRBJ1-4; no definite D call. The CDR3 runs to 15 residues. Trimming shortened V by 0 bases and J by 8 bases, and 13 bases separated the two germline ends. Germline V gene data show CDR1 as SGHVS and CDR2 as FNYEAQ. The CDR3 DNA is TGTGCCAGCAGCTTAGCAGGCAGCGTGACCGAAAAACTGTTTTTT. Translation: CASSLAGSVTEKLFF.

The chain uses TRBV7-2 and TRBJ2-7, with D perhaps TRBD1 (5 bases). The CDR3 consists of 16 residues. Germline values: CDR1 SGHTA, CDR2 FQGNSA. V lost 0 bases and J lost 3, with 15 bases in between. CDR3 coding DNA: TGTGCCAGCAGCTTAGCGCGACAGATGGTTGTCTACGAGCAGTACTTC. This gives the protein CASSLARQMVVYEQYF.

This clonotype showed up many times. CDR3 coding DNA: TGTGCCAGCAGCCTCAGCGGGGGGCTTTACAATGAGCAGTTCTTC. Translating it yields CASSLSGGLYNEQFF. This chain connects TRBV6-5 to TRBJ2-1; 9 positions match TRBD2. The CDR3 is 15 residues long. J was trimmed by 4 bases and V by 6 bases; bases with no gene match: 7. In germline, CDR1 is MNHEY, CDR2 SVGAGI.

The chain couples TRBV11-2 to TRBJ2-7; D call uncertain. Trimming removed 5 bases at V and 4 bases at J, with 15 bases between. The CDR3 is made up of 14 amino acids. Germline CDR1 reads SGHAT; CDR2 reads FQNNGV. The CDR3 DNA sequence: TGTGCCAGCAGCCCCATCGCCGCCACTTACGAGCAGTACTTC. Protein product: CASSPIAATYEQYF.

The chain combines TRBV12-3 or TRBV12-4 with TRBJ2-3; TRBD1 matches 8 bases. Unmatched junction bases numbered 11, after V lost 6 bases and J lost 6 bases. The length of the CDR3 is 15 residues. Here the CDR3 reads CASSPGQVELDTQYF. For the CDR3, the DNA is TGTGCCAGCAGCCCGGGACAGGTGGAGTTGGATACGCAGTATTTT.

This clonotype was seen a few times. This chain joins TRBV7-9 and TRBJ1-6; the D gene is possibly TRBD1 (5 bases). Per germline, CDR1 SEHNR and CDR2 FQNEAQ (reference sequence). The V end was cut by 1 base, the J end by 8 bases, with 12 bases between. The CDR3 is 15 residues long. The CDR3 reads CASSLEAGTDSPLHF. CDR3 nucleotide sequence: TGTGCCAGCAGCTTAGAGGCAGGGACGGATTCACCCCTCCACTTT. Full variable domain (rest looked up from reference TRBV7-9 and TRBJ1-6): DTGVSQNPRHKITKRGQNVTFRCDPISEHNRLYWYRQTLGQGPEFLTYFQNEAQLEKSRLLSDRFSAERPKGSFSTLEIQRTEQGDSAMYLCASSLEAGTDSPLHFGNGTRLTVT.

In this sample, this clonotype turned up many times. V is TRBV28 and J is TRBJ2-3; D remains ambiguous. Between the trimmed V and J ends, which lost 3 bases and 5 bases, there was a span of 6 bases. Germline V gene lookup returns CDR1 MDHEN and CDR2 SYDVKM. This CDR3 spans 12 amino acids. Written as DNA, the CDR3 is TGTGCCAGCAGTTTTTGGAAAGATACGCAGTATTTT. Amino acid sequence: CASSFWKDTQYF.